The next 10 T cell receptor beta chains were all read from a single sample in a study of beta chain features in type 1 diabetes. Whole-study results and caveats: Patients with Type 1 diabetes showed moderately but significantly shorter TCRB CDR3s in all four CD4+ subsets.

The antigens these receptors bind are not known. Reverse transcribing all isolated RNA meant expressed TCRB transcripts were sequenced. Generated by immunoSEQ multiplex PCR, the TCRdb table keeps only in-frame clones and is missing some. The profile shows some 640,000 clones, over 12% of them singletons. The sequenced material came from naive CD4+ T cells from blood. The receptors here all came from a young man with type 1 diabetes.

The V gene is TRBV7-2, the J gene TRBJ2-3; 9 bases are a match to TRBD2. Trimming at V came to 5 bases and at J to 6 bases, leaving 12 bases not matched to a gene. CDR3 length: 16 residues. Germline-derived CDR1 and CDR2 are SGHTA and FQGNSA. In nucleotides, the CDR3 is TGTGCCAGCAGCCCCTCTCGAGCGGGGGGCGGGGATACGCAGTATTTT. Translation gives CASSPSRAGGGDTQYF.

The CDR3: CASSPLGVANEQFF. The DNA of the CDR3 is TGTGCCAGCAGCCCCTTAGGAGTAGCAAACGAGCAGTTCTTC. The rearrangement uses TRBV7-4 and TRBJ2-1; D gene uncertain. The CDR3 is 14 residues long. V gave up 5 bases and J gave up 10 bases, with 18 bases separating them. Germline CDR1 and CDR2: SGHVT and SQSDAQ.

V usage is TRBV9 and J usage is TRBJ2-1; TRBD2 agrees at 9 bases. The CDR3 is 15 amino acids. V gave up 3 bases and J gave up 9 bases; unmatched junction bases: 10. Germline loops: CDR1 SGDLS, CDR2 YYNGEE. CDR3 in amino acids: CASSGAGGRNGEQFF. CDR3 nucleotides: TGTGCCAGCAGCGGAGCGGGAGGAAGGAACGGTGAGCAGTTCTTC.

The chain links TRBV5-1 to TRBJ1-2; possible D gene TRBD1, 5 bases. This CDR3 is 12 amino acids long. V gave up 3 bases and J gave up 8 bases, with 11 bases separating them. In germline, CDR1 is SGHRS, CDR2 YFSETQ. The CDR3 region has the DNA TGCGCCAGCAGCTGGGACGGGGAAGGCTACACCTTC. Its translation: CASSWDGEGYTF. Using reference TRBV5-1 and TRBJ1-2 for the parts outside the CDR3, the full variable domain is KAGVTQTPRYLIKTRGQQVTLSCSPISGHRSVSWYQQTPGQGLQFLFEYFSETQRNKGNFPGRFSGRQFSNSRSEMNVSTLELGDSALYLCASSWDGEGYTFGSGTRLTVV.

This chain connects TRBV5-4 to TRBJ2-1; D is perhaps TRBD1 (6 bases). The CDR3 is 13 residues long. In germline, CDR1 is SGHNT, CDR2 YYREEE (reference sequence). Trimming stripped 3 bases from V and 7 bases from J, with 11 bases between. CDR3 bases: TGTGCCAGCAGCTCGGGACAAATAAATGAGCAGTTCTTC. This codes for CASSSGQINEQFF.

The chain uses TRBV18 and TRBJ2-1; 7 nucleotides align to TRBD1. The CDR3 consists of 15 residues. The germline V gene encodes CDR1 KGHSH and CDR2 LQKENI. V was pared by 3 bases and J by 4 bases, with 6 bases of the junction left unmatched. The CDR3 is CASSPPGQIYNEQFF. DNA of the CDR3: TGTGCCAGCTCACCTCCGGGACAGATATACAATGAGCAGTTCTTC.

There are a few counts of this clone. J is TRBJ1-1 and V is TRBV18; D is unresolved. V gave up 6 bases and J gave up 6 bases, with 14 bases separating them. The length of the CDR3 is 13 residues. Germline V lookup: CDR1 KGHSH, CDR2 LQKENI. The CDR3 coding sequence is TGTGCCAGCTCTCCTCATAAAGAGGCTGAAGCTTTCTTT. This codes for CASSPHKEAEAFF.

This chain links TRBV10-3 with TRBJ1-2; D is unclear. Trimming cost V 0 bases and J 2 bases, with 10 bases left between them. The CDR3 covers 15 residues. Germline loops: CDR1 ENHRY, CDR2 SYGVKD. The CDR3 loop reads CAISESEGQNYGYTF. The CDR3 DNA reads TGTGCCATCAGTGAGTCGGAAGGTCAGAACTATGGCTACACCTTC.

This chain connects TRBV9 to TRBJ1-5; D is uncertain. CDR3 length equals 13 residues. Germline lookup yields CDR1 SGDLS and CDR2 YYNGEE. V lost 1 base and J lost 9, with 11 bases in between. CDR3 bases: TGTGCCAGCAGCGTAACGGCGGAATTGCCCCAGCATTTT. Amino acid sequence: CASSVTAELPQHF.

This clone was observed a few times. The V gene is TRBV29-1, the J gene TRBJ2-3; D possibly matches TRBD1 or TRBD2 (6 bases each). CDR1 is SQVTM and CDR2 is ANQGSEA in the germline V gene. This CDR3 is built from 13 residues. V lost 0 bases and J lost 5, with 9 bases in between. This CDR3 is CSVEDRGLDTQYF. The CDR3 bases are TGCAGCGTTGAAGATCGGGGGCTAGATACGCAGTATTTT.